The entry below gives a single T cell receptor beta chain sequence along with its context. Its antigen is unknown. Nothing much larger sits one base from this clone, and base qualities are not available. The CDR3 contains 14 residues, cysteine and phenylalanine counted. CDR3 DNA only is kept here, 42 bases in frame from base 1. The germline ends are 10 bases apart after V is trimmed by 0 bases and J by 2 bases. CDR1 and CDR2 (DFQATT, SNEGSKA) derive from the germline V gene (reference sequence). The data originate from a study of post-analysis software for immune sequencing data (dated by TCRdb to 2015 to 2017). Looking at the study overall: Recorded disease courses included relapsing-remitting, secondary progressive and progressive-relapsing multiple sclerosis, with some patients lacking subtype annotation. The patient repertoires were compared against approximately eleven previously published healthy control repertoires obtained from donors aged 6 to 25 years. A subset of samples was prepared in parallel using single-end sample barcoding, then pooled and co-amplified after Illumina adapter ligation.

Study-wide findings and limitations: When samples were clustered directly using the F measure, samples prepared in the same batch co-clustered strongly, which prompted a batch-effect correction. Four to six TRBV segments, including TRBV5-6, TRBV5-1 and TRBV20-1, were significantly more frequent in patients than controls. Multiple sclerosis patients had significantly lower normalized Chao1 diversity than controls, a result that suggests substantial peripheral T-cell clonal expansion. The multiple sclerosis patient group was slightly younger than the control group.

Libraries came from PCR. The reads were generated on an Illumina HiSeq 2500. Unique molecular identifiers were incorporated into TCR beta cDNA libraries to reduce PCR and sequencing biases. Every 1 to 10 million input T cells yielded 500,000 or so cDNA molecules, meaning each molecule approximated one T cell. The same protocol used for the earlier healthy control dataset was applied to prepare and sequence the patient libraries. Within a given batch, samples were prepared together, multiplexed and sequenced on the same HiSeq lane. In the authors' own workflow: MIGEC handled the raw barcoded reads, throwing out single-read molecular identifier groups before consensus assembly and CDR3 extraction. Clonotype tables were post-analysed with VDJtools, normalizing diversity by down-sampling all datasets to the smallest sample size. Repertoire overlap clustering matched CDR3 amino acid but not nucleotide sequences to correct batch-related cross-sample contamination. The raw public reads went through TCRdb reprocessing: fastp at Q25, MiXCR clone calling, in-frame beta chains kept. Every entry covers one CDR3 protein and lists the most common genes and DNA from its rows. Clone size and V and J calls follow TCRdb, not the original study. This sample holds about 430,000 distinct CDR3 sequences; 35% to 45% were observed only once. The ten largest clonotypes hold 6.5% to 8% of the sample.

TCR beta repertoires were profiled from peripheral blood of 10 to 15 young patients with multiple sclerosis to demonstrate the VDJtools post-analysis software. Multiple sclerosis patients were children and adolescents aged roughly 6 to 15 years. Sequenced input: blood. The sequence links TRBV20-1 to TRBJ2-5; no D gene is confidently identified. This receptor was identified in a girl under 10 years old with multiple sclerosis. The DNA sequence is TGCAGTGCTAGAGATACGGCAGAACAAGAGACCCAGTACTTC. The resulting protein is CSARDTAEQETQYF.